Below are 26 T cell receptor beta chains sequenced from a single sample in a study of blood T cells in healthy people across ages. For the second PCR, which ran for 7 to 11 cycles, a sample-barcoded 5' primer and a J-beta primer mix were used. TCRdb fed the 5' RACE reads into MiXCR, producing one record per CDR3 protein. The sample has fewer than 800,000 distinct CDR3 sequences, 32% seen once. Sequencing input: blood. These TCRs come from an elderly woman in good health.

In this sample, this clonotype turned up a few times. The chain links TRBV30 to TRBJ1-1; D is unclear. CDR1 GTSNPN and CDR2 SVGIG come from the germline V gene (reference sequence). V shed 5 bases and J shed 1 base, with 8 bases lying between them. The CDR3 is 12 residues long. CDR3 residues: CAWGGSNTEAFF. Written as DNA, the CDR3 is TGTGCCTGGGGCGGCTCGAACACTGAAGCTTTCTTT.

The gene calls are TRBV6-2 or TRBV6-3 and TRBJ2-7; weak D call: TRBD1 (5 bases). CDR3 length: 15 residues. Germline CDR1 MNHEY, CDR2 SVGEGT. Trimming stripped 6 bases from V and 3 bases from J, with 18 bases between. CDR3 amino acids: CASSRRAGLGYEQYF. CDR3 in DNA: TGTGCCAGCAGCCGACGCGCAGGGTTGGGCTACGAGCAGTACTTC.

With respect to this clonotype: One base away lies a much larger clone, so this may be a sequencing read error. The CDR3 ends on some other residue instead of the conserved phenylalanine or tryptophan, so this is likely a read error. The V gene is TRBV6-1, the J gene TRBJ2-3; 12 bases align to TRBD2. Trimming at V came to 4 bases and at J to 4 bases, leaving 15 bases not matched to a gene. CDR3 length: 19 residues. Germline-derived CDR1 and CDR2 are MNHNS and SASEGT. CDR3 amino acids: CASSARLAGVANRADTQYL. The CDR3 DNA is TGTGCCAGCAGTGCCCGACTAGCGGGGGTGGCCAATAGGGCAGATACGCAGTATTTG.

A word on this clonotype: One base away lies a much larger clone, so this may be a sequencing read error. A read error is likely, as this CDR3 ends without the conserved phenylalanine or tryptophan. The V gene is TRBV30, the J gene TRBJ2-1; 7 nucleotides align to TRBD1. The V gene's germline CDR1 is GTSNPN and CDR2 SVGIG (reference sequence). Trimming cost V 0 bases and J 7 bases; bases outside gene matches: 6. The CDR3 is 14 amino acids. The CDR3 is CAWSVRGLGNEQFS. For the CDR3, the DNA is TGTGCCTGGAGTGTAAGGGGGCTCGGGAATGAGCAGTTCTCC.

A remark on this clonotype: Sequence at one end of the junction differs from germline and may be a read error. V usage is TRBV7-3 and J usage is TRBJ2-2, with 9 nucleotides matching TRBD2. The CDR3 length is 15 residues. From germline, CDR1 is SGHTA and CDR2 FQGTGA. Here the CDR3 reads CACSYSGGGTGELFF. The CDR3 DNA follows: TGTGCCTGCAGCTATAGCGGGGGAGGCACCGGGGAGCTGTTTTTT.

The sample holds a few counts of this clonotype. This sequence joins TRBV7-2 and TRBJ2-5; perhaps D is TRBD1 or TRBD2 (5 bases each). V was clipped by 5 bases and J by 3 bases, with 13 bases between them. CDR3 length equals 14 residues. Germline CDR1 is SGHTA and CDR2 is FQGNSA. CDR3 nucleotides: TGTGCCAGCAGCGACCCCGGGACGGAAGAGACCCAGTACTTC. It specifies CASSDPGTEETQYF.

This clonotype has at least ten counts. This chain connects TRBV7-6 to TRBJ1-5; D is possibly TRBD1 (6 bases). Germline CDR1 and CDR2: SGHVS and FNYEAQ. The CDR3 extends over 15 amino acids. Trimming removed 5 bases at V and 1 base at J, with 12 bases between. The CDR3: CASSPRGGSNQPQHF. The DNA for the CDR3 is TGTGCCAGCAGCCCCCGGGGGGGCAGCAATCAGCCCCAGCATTTT.

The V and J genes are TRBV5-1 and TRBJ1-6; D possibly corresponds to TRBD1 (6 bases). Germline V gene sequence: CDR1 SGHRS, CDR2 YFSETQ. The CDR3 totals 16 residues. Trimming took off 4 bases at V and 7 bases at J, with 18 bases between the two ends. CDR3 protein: CASSPYYRDLNSPLHF. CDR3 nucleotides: TGCGCCAGCAGCCCTTATTACAGGGATTTAAATTCACCCCTCCACTTT.

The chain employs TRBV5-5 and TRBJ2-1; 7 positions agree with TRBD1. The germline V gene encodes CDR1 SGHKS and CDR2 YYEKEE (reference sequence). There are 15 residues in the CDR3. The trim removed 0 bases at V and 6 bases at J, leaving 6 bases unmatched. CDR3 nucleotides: TGTGCCAGCAGCTTGGGGACAGGATTGGCCAATGAGCAGTTCTTC. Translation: CASSLGTGLANEQFF.

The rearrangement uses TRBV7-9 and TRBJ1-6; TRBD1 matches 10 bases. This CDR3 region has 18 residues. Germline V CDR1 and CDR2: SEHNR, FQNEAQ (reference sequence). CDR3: CASARGTGVNTYNSPLHF. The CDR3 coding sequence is TGTGCTAGCGCCCGGGGGACAGGGGTCAACACTTATAATTCACCCCTCCACTTT.

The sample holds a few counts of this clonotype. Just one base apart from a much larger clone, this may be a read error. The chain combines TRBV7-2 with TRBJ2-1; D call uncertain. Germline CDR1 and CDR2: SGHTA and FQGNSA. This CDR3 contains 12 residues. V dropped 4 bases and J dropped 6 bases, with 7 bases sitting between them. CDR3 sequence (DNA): TGTGCCAGCAGCTGGGTCCGCAATGAGCAGTTCTTC. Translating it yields CASSWVRNEQFF.

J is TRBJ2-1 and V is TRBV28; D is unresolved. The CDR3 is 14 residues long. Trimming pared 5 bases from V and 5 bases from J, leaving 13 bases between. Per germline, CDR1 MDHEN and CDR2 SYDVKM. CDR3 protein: CASSKWAQHNEQFF. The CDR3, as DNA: TGTGCCAGCAGTAAATGGGCACAGCACAATGAGCAGTTCTTC.

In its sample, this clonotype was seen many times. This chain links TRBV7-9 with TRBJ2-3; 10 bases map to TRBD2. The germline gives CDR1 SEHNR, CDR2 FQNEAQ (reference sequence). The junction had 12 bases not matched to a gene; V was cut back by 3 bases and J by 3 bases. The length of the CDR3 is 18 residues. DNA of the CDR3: TGTGCCAGCAGCTTTCGGAGCGGGGGGGCCAAGAATACAGATACGCAGTATTTT. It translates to CASSFRSGGAKNTDTQYF.

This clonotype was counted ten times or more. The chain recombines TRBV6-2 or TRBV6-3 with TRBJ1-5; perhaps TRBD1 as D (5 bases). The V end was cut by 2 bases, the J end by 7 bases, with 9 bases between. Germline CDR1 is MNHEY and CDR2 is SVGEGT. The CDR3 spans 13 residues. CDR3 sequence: CASSYQGRQPQHF. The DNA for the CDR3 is TGTGCCAGCAGTTACCAGGGTCGCCAGCCCCAGCATTTT.

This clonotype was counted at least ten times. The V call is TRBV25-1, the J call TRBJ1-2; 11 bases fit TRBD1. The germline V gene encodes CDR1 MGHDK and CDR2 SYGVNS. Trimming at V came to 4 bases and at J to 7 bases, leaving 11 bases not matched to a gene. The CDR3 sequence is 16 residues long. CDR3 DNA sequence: TGTGCCAGCAGTGGCCTGCTGGGACAGGGGGTAAGTGGCTACACCTTC. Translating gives CASSGLLGQGVSGYTF.

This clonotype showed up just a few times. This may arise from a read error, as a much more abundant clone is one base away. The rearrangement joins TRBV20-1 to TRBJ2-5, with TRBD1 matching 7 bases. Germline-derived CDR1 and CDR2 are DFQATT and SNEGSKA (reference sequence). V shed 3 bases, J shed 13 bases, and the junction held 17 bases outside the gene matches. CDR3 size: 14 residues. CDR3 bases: TGCAGTGCTAGGCCTCAAGCAGGGGGACAGAAGGTGTACTTC. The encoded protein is CSARPQAGGQKVYF.

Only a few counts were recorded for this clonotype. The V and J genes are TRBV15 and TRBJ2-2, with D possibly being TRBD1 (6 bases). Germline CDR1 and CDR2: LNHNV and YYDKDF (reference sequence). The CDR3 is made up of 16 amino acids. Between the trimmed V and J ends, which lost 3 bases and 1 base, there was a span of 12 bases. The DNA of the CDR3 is TGTGCCACCAGCAGGATCCCGGGACAGAACACCGGGGAGCTGTTTTTT. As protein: CATSRIPGQNTGELFF.

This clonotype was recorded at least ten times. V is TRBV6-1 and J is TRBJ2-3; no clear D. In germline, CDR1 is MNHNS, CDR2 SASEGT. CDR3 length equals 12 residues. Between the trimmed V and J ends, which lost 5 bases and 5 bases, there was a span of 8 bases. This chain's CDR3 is CASSPLRDTQYF. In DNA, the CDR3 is TGTGCCAGCAGTCCTCTCAGAGATACGCAGTATTTT.

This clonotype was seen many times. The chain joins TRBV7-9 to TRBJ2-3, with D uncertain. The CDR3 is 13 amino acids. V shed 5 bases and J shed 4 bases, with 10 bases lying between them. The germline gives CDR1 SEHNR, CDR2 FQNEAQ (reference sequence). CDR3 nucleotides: TGTGCCAGCAGCCCCGGGTCTTCAGATACGCAGTATTTT. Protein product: CASSPGSSDTQYF.

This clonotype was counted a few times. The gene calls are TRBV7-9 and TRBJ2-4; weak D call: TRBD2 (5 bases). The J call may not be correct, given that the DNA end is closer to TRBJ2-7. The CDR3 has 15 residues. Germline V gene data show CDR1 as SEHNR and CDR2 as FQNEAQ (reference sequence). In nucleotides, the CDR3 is TGTGCCAGCAGCTTCGGGATAGGGCTTACCTACGAGCAGTACTTC. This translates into CASSFGIGLTYEQYF.

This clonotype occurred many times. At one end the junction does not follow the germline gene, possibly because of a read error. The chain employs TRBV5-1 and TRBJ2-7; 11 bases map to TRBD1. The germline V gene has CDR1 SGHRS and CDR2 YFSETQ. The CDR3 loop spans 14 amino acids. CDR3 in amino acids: CASSLGTGGYEQYF. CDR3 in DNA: TGTGCCAGCAGCTTAGGGACAGGGGGCTACGAGCAGTACTTC.

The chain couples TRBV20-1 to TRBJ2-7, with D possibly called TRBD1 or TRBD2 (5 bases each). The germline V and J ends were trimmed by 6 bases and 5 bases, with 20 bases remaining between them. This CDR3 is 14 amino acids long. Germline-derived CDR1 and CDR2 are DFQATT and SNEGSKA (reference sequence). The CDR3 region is CSATPGGPDHEQYF. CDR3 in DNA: TGCAGTGCAACCCCTGGGGGACCCGACCACGAGCAGTACTTC.

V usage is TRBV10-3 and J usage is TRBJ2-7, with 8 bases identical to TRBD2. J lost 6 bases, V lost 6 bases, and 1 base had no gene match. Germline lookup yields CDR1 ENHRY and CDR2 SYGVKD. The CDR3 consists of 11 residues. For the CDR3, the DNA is TGTGCCATCAGAACTAGCGGCGAGCAGTACTTC. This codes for CAIRTSGEQYF.

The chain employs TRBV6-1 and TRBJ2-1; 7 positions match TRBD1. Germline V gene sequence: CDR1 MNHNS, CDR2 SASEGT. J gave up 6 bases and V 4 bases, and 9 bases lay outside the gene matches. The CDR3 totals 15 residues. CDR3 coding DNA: TGTGCCAGCAGTGCTCGGACAGGATGGGGCAATGAGCAGTTCTTC. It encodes CASSARTGWGNEQFF.

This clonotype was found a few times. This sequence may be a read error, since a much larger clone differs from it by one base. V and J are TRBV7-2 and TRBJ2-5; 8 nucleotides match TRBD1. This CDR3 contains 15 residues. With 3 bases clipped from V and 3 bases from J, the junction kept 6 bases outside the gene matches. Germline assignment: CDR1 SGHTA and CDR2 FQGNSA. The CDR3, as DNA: TGTGCCAGCAGCTTGGACAGGGCGATTAAAGAGACCCAGTACTTC. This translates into CASSLDRAIKETQYF.

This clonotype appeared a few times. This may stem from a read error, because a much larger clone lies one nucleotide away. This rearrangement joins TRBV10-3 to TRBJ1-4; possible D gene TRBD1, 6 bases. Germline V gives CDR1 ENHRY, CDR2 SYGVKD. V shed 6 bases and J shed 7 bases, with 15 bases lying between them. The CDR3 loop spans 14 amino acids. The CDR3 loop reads CAIRPDSSGEKLFF. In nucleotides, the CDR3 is TGTGCCATCAGGCCGGACAGCAGCGGTGAAAAACTGTTTTTT.